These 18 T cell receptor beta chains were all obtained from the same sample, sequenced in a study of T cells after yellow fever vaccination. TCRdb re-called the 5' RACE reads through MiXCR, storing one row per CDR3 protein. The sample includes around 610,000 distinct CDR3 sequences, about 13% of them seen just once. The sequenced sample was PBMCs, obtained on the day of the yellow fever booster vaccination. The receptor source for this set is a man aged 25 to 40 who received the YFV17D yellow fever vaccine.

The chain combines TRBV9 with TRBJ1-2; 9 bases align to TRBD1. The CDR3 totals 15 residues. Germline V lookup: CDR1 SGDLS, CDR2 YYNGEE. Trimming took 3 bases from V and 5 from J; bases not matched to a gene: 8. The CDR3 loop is CASSGPGQGQYGYTF. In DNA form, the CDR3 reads TGTGCCAGCAGCGGGCCGGGACAGGGACAATATGGCTACACCTTC.

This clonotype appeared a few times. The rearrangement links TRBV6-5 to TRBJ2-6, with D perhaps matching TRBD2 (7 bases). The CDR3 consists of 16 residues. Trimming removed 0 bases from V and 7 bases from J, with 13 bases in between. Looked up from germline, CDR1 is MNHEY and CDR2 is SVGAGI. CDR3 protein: CASSYSGGAFANVLTF. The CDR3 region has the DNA TGTGCCAGCAGTTACTCAGGGGGGGCTTTTGCCAACGTCCTGACTTTC.

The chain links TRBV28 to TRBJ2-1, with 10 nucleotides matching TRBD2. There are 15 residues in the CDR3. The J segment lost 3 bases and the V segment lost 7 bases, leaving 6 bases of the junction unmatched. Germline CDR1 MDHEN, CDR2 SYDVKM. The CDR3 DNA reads TGTGCCAGCAATCCCACTAGCGGGATCTACAATGAGCAGTTCTTC. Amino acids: CASNPTSGIYNEQFF.

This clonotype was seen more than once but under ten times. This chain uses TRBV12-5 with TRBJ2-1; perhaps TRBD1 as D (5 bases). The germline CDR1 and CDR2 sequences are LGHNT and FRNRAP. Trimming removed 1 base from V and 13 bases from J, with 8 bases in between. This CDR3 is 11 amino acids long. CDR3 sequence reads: CASGLEQGQFF. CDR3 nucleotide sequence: TGTGCTAGTGGTTTGGAGCAGGGACAGTTCTTC.

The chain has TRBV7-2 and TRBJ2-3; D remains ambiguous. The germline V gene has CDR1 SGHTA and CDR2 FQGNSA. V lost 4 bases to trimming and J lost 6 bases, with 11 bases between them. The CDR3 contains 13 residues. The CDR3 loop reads CASSSRLGDTQYF. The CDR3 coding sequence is TGTGCCAGCAGCTCCCGGCTGGGGGATACGCAGTATTTT.

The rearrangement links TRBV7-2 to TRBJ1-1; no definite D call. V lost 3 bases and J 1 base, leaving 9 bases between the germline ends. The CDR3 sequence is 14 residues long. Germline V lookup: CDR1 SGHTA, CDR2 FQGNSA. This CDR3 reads CASSFGSGNTEAFF. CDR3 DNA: TGTGCCAGCAGCTTTGGCAGCGGGAACACTGAAGCTTTCTTT.

The CDR3 sequence: CSASPGLTKTGELFF. In nucleotides, the CDR3 is TGCAGTGCCTCGCCGGGACTAACAAAAACCGGGGAGCTGTTTTTT. The V and J genes are TRBV20-1 and TRBJ2-2, with 7 bases aligning to TRBD2. V gave up 6 bases and J gave up 5 bases; unmatched junction bases: 12. The CDR3 spans 15 residues. The V gene's germline CDR1 is DFQATT and CDR2 SNEGSKA (reference sequence).

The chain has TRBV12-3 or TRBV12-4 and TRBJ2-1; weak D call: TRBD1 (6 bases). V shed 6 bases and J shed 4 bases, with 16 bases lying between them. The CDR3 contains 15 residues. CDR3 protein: CASRGGHGVYNEQFF. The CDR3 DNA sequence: TGTGCCAGCAGAGGGGGACACGGGGTATACAATGAGCAGTTCTTC.

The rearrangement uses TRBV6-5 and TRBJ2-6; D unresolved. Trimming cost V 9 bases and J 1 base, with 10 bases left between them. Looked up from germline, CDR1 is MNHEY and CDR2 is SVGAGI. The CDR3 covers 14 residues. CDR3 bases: TGTGCCAGTATGTTAGGTTCTGGGGCCAACGTCCTGACTTTC. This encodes CASMLGSGANVLTF.

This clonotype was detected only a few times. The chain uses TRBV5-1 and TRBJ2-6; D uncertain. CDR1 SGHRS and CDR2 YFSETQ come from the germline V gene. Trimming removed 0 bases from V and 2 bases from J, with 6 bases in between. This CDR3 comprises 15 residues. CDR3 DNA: TGCGCCAGCAGCTTGGCCGTGACTGGGGCCAACGTCCTGACTTTC. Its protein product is CASSLAVTGANVLTF.

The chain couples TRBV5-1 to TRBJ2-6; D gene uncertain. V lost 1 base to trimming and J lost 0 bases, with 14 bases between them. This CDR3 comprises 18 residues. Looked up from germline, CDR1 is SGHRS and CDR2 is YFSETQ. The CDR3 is CASSLLGEGLSGANVLTF. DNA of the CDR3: TGCGCCAGCAGCTTGCTAGGAGAAGGCCTCTCTGGGGCCAACGTCCTGACTTTC.

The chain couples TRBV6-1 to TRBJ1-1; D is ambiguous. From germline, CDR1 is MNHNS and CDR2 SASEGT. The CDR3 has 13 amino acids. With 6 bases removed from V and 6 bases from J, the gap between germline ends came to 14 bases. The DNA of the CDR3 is TGTGCCAGCAGCGTAGGGTTGGATCCTGAAGCTTTCTTT. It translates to CASSVGLDPEAFF.

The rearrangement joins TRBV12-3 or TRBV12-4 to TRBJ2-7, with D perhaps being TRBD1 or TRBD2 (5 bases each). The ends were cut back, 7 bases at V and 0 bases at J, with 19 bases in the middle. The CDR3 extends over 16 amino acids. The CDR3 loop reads CASTLGAQKLSYEQYF. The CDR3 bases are TGTGCCAGCACCCTCGGGGCCCAGAAACTCTCCTACGAGCAGTACTTC.

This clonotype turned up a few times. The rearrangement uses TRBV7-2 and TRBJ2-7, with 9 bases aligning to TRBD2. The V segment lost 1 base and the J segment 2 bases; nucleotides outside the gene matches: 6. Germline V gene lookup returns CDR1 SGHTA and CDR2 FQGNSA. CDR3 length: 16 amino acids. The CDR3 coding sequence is TGTGCCAGCAGCTTAGGTCCTAGCGGGGTAACCTACGAGCAGTACTTC. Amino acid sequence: CASSLGPSGVTYEQYF.

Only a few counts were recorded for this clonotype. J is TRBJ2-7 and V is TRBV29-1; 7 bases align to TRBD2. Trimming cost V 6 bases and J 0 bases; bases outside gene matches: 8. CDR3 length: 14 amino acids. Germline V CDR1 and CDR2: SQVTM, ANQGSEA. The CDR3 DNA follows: TGCAGCGTCGGGCGGGAGAGGGGCTCCTACGAGCAGTACTTC. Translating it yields CSVGRERGSYEQYF.

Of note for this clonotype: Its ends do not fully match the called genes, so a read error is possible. The chain's CDR3 is CASGFGGGGQPQHF. DNA for the CDR3: TGTGCCAGCGGCTTCGGGGGTGGAGGGCAGCCCCAGCATTTT. V is TRBV7-2 and J is TRBJ1-5, with D perhaps TRBD1 (5 bases). CDR1 SGHTA and CDR2 FQGNSA come from the germline V gene. The length of the CDR3 is 14 residues.

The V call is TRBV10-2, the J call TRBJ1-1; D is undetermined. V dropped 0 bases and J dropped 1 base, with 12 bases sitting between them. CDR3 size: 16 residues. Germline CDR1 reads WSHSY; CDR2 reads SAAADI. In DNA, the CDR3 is TGCGCCAGCAGTGAGTCGATACCAGGTGGGAACACTGAAGCTTTCTTT. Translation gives CASSESIPGGNTEAFF.

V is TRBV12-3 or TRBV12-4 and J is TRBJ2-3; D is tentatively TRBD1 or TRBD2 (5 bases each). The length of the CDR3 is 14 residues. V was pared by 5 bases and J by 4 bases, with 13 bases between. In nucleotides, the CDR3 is TGTGCCAGCAGTAGCGGACAAGAACCAGATACGCAGTATTTT. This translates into CASSSGQEPDTQYF.